This section outlines one TCR beta chain sequence together with its context. Its antigen remains undetermined. Base qualities are missing; no much larger clone stands one base away. The data are from a study of T cell changes during pregnancy in multiple sclerosis (dated by TCRdb to between 2018 and 2021). Notes on the research overall: The study looked at changes in the T cell repertoire across pregnancy in women with multiple sclerosis.

The CDR3 holds 14 amino acids from the cysteine to the phenylalanine. Only the CDR3 portion is preserved as DNA: 42 bases, with reading frame beginning at the first base. CDR1 MNHEY and CDR2 SMNVEV were looked up in the germline V gene (reference sequence). V loses 5 bases at its end and J loses 7 bases; junction bases beyond the gene matches: 9. Libraries were built with the immunoSEQ multiplex PCR assay. TCRdb provides this immuneACCESS table in a form limited to in-frame rearrangements. Some clones are lacking; in checked studies, under half of them reflect an unresolved V gene, and why the rest are absent is not known. The sample table records about 70,000 clones; approximately 90% of these occur just once. Of the sample, approximately 1.5% falls within the top ten clones.

The rearranged segments are TRBV27 and TRBJ1-2; 8 bases in the middle match TRBD1. The sequence was obtained from a female donor in good health, enrolled as a control in a pregnancy study. The material sequenced was peripheral blood, taken in the third trimester of pregnancy. The encoded CDR3 is CASSLGQGTLGYTF. The DNA reads TGTGCCAGCAGTCTCGGACAGGGAACTCTTGGCTACACCTTC.